This T cell receptor beta chain was found in a study of technical replicates of blood from several donors. Germline loops: CDR1 LNHDA, CDR2 SQIVND (reference sequence). The CDR3 runs 16 residues. Generated by immunoSEQ multiplex PCR, the TCRdb table keeps only in-frame clones and is missing some. Of about 17,000 clones listed, roughly four fifths are singletons. This chain links TRBV19 with TRBJ2-2; D may be TRBD1 (5 bases). The sequenced sample was PBMCs. This receptor was obtained from a human donor in good health. Some clones in this sample may be carry-over from other donors' samples. CDR3 DNA: TGTACCCATCAGATAGTGGGGCGAGAGACCACCGGGGAGCTGTTTTTT. Its protein product is CTHQIVGRETTGELFF.